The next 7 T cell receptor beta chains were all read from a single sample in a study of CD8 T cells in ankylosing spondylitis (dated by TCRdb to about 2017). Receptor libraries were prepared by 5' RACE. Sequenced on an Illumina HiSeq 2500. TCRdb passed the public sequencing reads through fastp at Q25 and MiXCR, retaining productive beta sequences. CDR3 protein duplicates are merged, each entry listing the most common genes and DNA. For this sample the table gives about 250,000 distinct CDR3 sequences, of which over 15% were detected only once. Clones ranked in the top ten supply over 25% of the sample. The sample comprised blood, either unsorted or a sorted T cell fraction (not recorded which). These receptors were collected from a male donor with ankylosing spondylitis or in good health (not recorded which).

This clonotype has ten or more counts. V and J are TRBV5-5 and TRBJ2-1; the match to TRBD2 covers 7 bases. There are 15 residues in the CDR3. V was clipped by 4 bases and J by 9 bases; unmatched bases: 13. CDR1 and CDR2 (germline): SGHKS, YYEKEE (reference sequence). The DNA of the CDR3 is TGTGCCAGCAGCCCACCTTGGACTAGGGATTCTGAGCAGTTCTTC. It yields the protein CASSPPWTRDSEQFF.

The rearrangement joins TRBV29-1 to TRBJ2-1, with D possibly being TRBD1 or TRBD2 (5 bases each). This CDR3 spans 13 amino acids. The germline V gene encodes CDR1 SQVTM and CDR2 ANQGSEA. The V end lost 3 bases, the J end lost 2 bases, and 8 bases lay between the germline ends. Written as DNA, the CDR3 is TGCAGCGTTGACAGGGACGCCTACAATGAGCAGTTCTTC. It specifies CSVDRDAYNEQFF.

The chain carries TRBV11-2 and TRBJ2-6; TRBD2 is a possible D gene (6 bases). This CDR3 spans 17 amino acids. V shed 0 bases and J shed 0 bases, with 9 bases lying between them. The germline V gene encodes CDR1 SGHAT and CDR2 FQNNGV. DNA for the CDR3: TGTGCCAGCAGCTTAGATTTGGACTACTCTGGGGCCAACGTCCTGACTTTC. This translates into CASSLDLDYSGANVLTF.

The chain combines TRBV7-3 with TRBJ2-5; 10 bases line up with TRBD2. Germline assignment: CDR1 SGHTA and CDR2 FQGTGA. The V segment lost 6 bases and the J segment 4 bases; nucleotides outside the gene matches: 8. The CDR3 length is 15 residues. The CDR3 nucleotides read TGTGCCAGCAGTCTGCTAGCGGGAGTAGGAGAGACCCAGTACTTC. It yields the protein CASSLLAGVGETQYF.

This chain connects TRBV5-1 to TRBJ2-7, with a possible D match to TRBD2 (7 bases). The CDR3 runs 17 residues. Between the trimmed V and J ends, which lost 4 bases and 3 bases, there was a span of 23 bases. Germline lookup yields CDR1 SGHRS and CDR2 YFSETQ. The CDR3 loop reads CASSLVPGGEGVYEQYF. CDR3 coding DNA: TGCGCCAGCAGCCTCGTCCCCGGTGGGGAGGGGGTCTACGAGCAGTACTTC. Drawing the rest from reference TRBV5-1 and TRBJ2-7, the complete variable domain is KAGVTQTPRYLIKTRGQQVTLSCSPISGHRSVSWYQQTPGQGLQFLFEYFSETQRNKGNFPGRFSGRQFSNSRSEMNVSTLELGDSALYLCASSLVPGGEGVYEQYFGPGTRLTVT.

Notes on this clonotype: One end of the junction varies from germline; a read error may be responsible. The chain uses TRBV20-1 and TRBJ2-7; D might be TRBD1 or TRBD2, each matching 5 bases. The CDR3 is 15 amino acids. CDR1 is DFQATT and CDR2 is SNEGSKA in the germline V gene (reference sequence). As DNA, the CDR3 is TGCAGTGCCAGAGGGGCCTACCGCCCCCTCTACGAGCAGTACTTC. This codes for CSARGAYRPLYEQYF.

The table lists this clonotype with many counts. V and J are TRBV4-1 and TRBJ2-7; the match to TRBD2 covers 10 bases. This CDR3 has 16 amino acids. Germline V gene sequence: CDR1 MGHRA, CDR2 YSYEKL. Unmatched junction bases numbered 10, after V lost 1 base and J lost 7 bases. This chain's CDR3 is CASSQVEGLAGDEQYF. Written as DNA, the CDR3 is TGCGCCAGCAGCCAAGTTGAAGGGCTAGCGGGAGATGAGCAGTACTTC.